Below, 3 T cell receptor beta chains from the same sample are listed, as sequenced in a study of response to subunit inactivated influenza vaccine. One entry per CDR3 protein results from TCRdb running MiXCR on the RT-PCR reads. This sample has 610,000 or so distinct CDR3 sequences, with around 15% found just once. Here the sequenced sample was PBMCs from blood, taken 11 to 12 days after vaccination. These receptors were collected from a man between 45 and 60 years old who received an inactivated influenza vaccine.

This clonotype was found a few times. This chain uses TRBV6-1 with TRBJ2-2; no clear D. V gave up 6 bases and J gave up 6 bases, with 11 bases separating them. Germline CDR1 is MNHNS and CDR2 is SASEGT. The CDR3 extends over 13 amino acids. CDR3 protein: CASRVEVSGELFF. CDR3 DNA sequence: TGTGCCAGCAGGGTGGAAGTATCCGGGGAGCTGTTTTTT.

This clonotype came up a few times. The chain combines TRBV25-1 with TRBJ2-2; 7 nucleotides align to TRBD1. Germline CDR1 and CDR2: MGHDK and SYGVNS. V shed 0 bases, J shed 3 bases, and the junction held 4 bases outside the gene matches. The CDR3 runs to 16 residues. The CDR3 DNA is TGTGCCAGCAGTGAATATGGTGGGACAGACACCGGGGAGCTGTTTTTT. It translates to CASSEYGGTDTGELFF.

This clonotype was observed a handful of times. In nucleotides, the CDR3 is TGTGCCAGCAGCCGAAGGACAGGACGGGGTGGCGAGCAGTACTTC. It is translated as CASSRRTGRGGEQYF. The chain couples TRBV11-2 to TRBJ2-7; 7 positions agree with TRBD1. Germline CDR1 reads SGHAT; CDR2 reads FQNNGV. The CDR3 consists of 15 residues. Losses at the gene ends were 5 bases for V and 6 bases for J; bases not matched to a gene: 13.